Listed below are T cell receptor beta chains from one sample, sequenced in a study of shared clonotypes between healthy human individuals. Generated by immunoSEQ multiplex PCR, the TCRdb table keeps only in-frame clones and is missing some. Among about 2 million clones listed, 85% to 95% were seen once. Material: naive CD8+ T cells sorted from blood. The receptor source for this set is a man aged 18 to 35 in good health. Each CDR3 is given with its conserved first and last residue. The order of the fields is J gene, clone size, V gene, D gene, CDR3 protein, CDR3 DNA. A D gene is named only where the DNA matches it firmly. Only part of the rows carry a size: once, few, many, or a class if the clone is expanded.

TRBJ1-1 - TRBV6-5 - CASSWQAGANTEAFF TGTGCCAGCAGTTGGCAGGCGGGCGCGAACACTGAAGCTTTCTTT
TRBJ2-1 - TRBV2 - CASSAEGGAIFDNEQFF TGTGCCAGCAGCGCGGAGGGGGGCGCGATATTTGACAATGAGCAGTTCTTC
TRBJ1-2 - TRBV28 - CASSRQVNGYTF TGTGCCAGCAGTCGCCAGGTTAATGGCTACACCTTC
TRBJ2-1 - TRBV4-1 - CASSLSGLSINEQFF TGCGCCAGCAGCCTCTCCGGTCTAAGTATTAATGAGCAGTTCTTC
TRBJ2-2 - TRBV7-6 - CASSGELLAGELFF TGTGCCAGCAGCGGAGAGCTTCTCGCCGGGGAGCTGTTTTTT
TRBJ2-1 - TRBV9 TRBD2 CASSGTSGGAYNEQFF TGTGCCAGCAGCGGGACTAGCGGGGGGGCTTACAATGAGCAGTTCTTC
TRBJ2-5 once TRBV5-6 - CASGYPGETQYF TGTGCCAGCGGTTATCCCGGAGAGACCCAGTACTTC
TRBJ2-3 once TRBV28 - CASTPSGLTDTQYF TGTGCCAGCACTCCCTCAGGCCTCACAGATACGCAGTATTTT
TRBJ2-2 - TRBV12-2 - CASRRHRRVNTGELFF TGTGCAAGTCGCCGCCACCGCAGGGTAAACACCGGGGAGCTGTTTTTT
TRBJ2-7 - TRBV5-5 - CASSLAVSYEQYF TGTGCCAGCAGCTTGGCCGTTTCCTACGAGCAGTACTTC
TRBJ1-2 - TRBV13 TRBD1 CASSLSLLDRTAGYTF TGTGCCAGCAGCTTATCCCTTCTGGACAGGACCGCTGGCTACACCTTC
TRBJ1-5 - TRBV6-1 TRBD1 CASSESGGYSNQPQHF TGTGCCAGCAGTGAATCAGGGGGTTATAGCAATCAGCCCCAGCATTTT
TRBJ2-5 - TRBV6-6 TRBD2 CATSLVGGYQETQYF TGTGCCACCTCCCTTGTCGGGGGGTACCAAGAGACCCAGTACTTC
TRBJ1-5 - TRBV11-2 - CASSLERDQPQHF TGTGCCAGCAGCTTAGAGCGGGATCAGCCCCAGCATTTT
TRBJ2-1 - TRBV27 - CASSLLGLGNEQFF TGTGCCAGCAGTTTATTAGGGTTGGGTAATGAGCAGTTCTTC
TRBJ2-3 - TRBV6-1 TRBD1 CASSEFGQDTDTQYF TGTGCCAGCAGTGAATTTGGACAGGACACAGATACGCAGTATTTT
TRBJ2-3 - TRBV30 - CAWGIAGLEDTQYF TGTGCCTGGGGGATTGCGGGCCTGGAGGATACGCAGTATTTT
TRBJ1-6 - TRBV4-1 TRBD1 CASSQDDRGYSPLHF TGCGCCAGCAGCCAGGACGACAGGGGCTATTCACCCCTCCACTTT
TRBJ2-7 - TRBV6-1 TRBD2 CATFPSGSYEQYF TGTGCCACCTTCCCTAGCGGGAGCTACGAGCAGTACTTC
TRBJ2-1 - TRBV6-5 - CASSYSPSAEYNEQFF TGTGCCAGCAGTTACTCGCCTAGCGCAGAATACAATGAGCAGTTCTTC
TRBJ2-7 - TRBV2 TRBD2 CASNPREGQYF TGTGCCAGCAATCCCAGGGAGGGGCAGTACTTC
TRBJ2-6 - TRBV19 TRBD1 CASSIAGTGSINVLTF TGTGCCAGTAGTATAGCCGGGACAGGCTCTATCAACGTCCTGACTTTC
TRBJ2-2 - TRBV5-3 - CARSTVQGNYTGELFF TGTGCCAGAAGTACCGTTCAGGGAAACTACACCGGGGAGCTGTTTTTT
TRBJ1-2 - TRBV5-4 - CASSLAQEVYGYTF TGTGCCAGCAGCTTGGCCCAGGAGGTCTATGGCTACACCTTC
TRBJ2-2 - TRBV6-5 - CASSYEGVSPGELFF TGTGCCAGCAGTTACGAGGGGGTGTCTCCCGGGGAGCTGTTTTTT
TRBJ1-5 - TRBV28 - CAGGRSNQPQHF TGTGCCGGGGGAAGAAGCAATCAGCCCCAGCATTTT
TRBJ1-4 - TRBV2 - CASSGYEGSRDEKLFF TGTGCCAGCAGCGGCTACGAGGGGTCCCGGGATGAAAAACTGTTTTTT
TRBJ1-4 - TRBV4-1 - CASSHPGGGNEKLFF TGCGCCAGCAGCCACCCCGGTGGGGGTAATGAAAAACTGTTTTTT
TRBJ2-2 - TRBV19 - CASPQGLAGELFF TGTGCCAGCCCCCAGGGGCTAGCTGGGGAGCTGTTTTTT
TRBJ1-5 - TRBV5-6 TRBD1 CASSDRVRNQPQHF TGTGCCAGCAGCGACAGGGTTAGGAATCAGCCCCAGCATTTT
TRBJ2-2 - TRBV7-6 - CASSLGTVNTGELFF TGTGCCAGCAGCCTTGGGACGGTGAACACCGGGGAGCTGTTTTTT
TRBJ2-5 - TRBV29-1 TRBD2 CSVENFGLAGVRQETQYF TGCAGCGTTGAAAATTTTGGCCTAGCGGGGGTTCGGCAAGAGACCCAGTACTTC
TRBJ2-6 - TRBV19 TRBD2 CASSTGGTNQSRANVLTF TGTGCCAGTAGTACGGGAGGGACAAATCAAAGTCGGGCCAACGTCCTGACTTTC
TRBJ2-7 once TRBV15 - CATSGPDVGYEQYF TGTGCCACCAGCGGACCCGACGTGGGCTACGAGCAGTACTTC
TRBJ2-7 - TRBV6-1 TRBD1 CASRHGTDTYEQYF TGTGCCAGCAGACACGGGACAGATACCTACGAGCAGTACTTC
TRBJ1-1 few TRBV2 - CATRAGSMNTEAFF TGTGCCACCCGAGCGGGAAGTATGAACACTGAAGCTTTCTTT
TRBJ2-5 - TRBV7-9 - CASSYFPAFQETQYF TGTGCCAGCAGCTACTTCCCAGCATTCCAAGAGACCCAGTACTTC
TRBJ2-7 once TRBV6-5 - CASSYGSGGAYEQYF TGTGCCAGCAGTTACGGGAGTGGGGGCGCCTACGAGCAGTACTTC
TRBJ1-4 - TRBV5-1 - CASSSVGEKLFF TGCGCCAGCAGCTCCGTTGGTGAAAAACTGTTTTTT
TRBJ2-7 - TRBV27 TRBD2 CASSLRLAGGYEQYF TGTGCCAGCAGTTTACGACTAGCGGGAGGGTACGAGCAGTACTTC
TRBJ1-4 - TRBV6-5 - CASSYFGTGEKLFF TGTGCCAGCAGTTACTTTGGGACCGGTGAAAAACTGTTTTTT
TRBJ1-5 - TRBV5-4 - CASSLAESGQPQHF TGTGCCAGCAGCTTGGCCGAGTCGGGTCAGCCCCAGCATTTT
TRBJ2-2 - TRBV4-2 - CASSQDGAVTNTGELFF TGTGCCAGCAGCCAAGATGGGGCCGTCACGAACACCGGGGAGCTGTTTTTT
TRBJ1-3 - TRBV5-4 - CASSVLPGNTIYF TGTGCCAGCAGCGTGCTTCCTGGAAACACCATATATTTT
TRBJ2-5 - TRBV7-9 - CASSRGGEETQYF TGTGCCAGCAGCCGAGGGGGTGAAGAGACCCAGTACTTC
TRBJ2-5 - TRBV19 - CASTPLWGDETQYF TGTGCCAGTACCCCCTTATGGGGAGATGAGACCCAGTACTTC
TRBJ1-5 - TRBV4-1 - CASSHLLDSGGNQPQHF TGCGCCAGCAGCCACCTTTTGGACAGCGGGGGCAATCAGCCCCAGCATTTT
TRBJ1-2 - TRBV27 TRBD1 CASSQGWDREFYTF TGTGCCAGCAGTCAAGGTTGGGACAGGGAATTCTACACCTTC
TRBJ1-6 - TRBV27 TRBD1 CASSLQRDSSNNSPLHF TGTGCCAGCAGTTTACAACGGGACAGCAGCAATAATTCACCCCTCCACTTT
TRBJ1-6 - TRBV6-6 - CASSYEETRSSPLHF TGTGCCAGCAGTTACGAGGAGACCCGCAGTTCACCCCTCCACTTT
TRBJ2-3 - TRBV5-6 TRBD1 CASSLDTGGAAQYF TGTGCCAGCAGCTTGGATACAGGGGGCGCGGCGCAGTATTTT
TRBJ2-3 - TRBV7-9 - CASSLELSTDTQYF TGTGCCAGCAGCTTAGAATTATCCACAGATACGCAGTATTTT